Each of the 4 T cell receptor beta chains below was sequenced from the same sample in a study of shared clonotypes between healthy human individuals (dated by TCRdb to 2020 to 2021). The protocol used for the library was the immunoSEQ multiplex PCR assay. The clones in this table, taken by TCRdb from immuneACCESS, are in-frame only. Not every clone is retained; where verified, under half of the shortfall comes from an unresolved V gene, and the cause of the rest is unknown. Recorded for this sample are 2 million to 2.5 million clones; 80% to 95% of them occurred a single time. The top ten constitute 0.39% of the sample. Material for sequencing was naive CD4+ T cells from PBMCs. Explained via the paper, the cell subset or site label denotes: CD45RA+ positively selected. These receptors all stem from a man between 18 and 29 years old in good health. Some clones in this sample may be carry-over from other donors' samples.

This CDR3 reads CATSLSGTSTDTQYF. CDR3 DNA: TGTGCCACCAGCCTAAGCGGGACTAGCACAGATACGCAGTATTTT. The chain uses TRBV15 and TRBJ2-3, with 7 bases fitting TRBD2. From germline, CDR1 is LNHNV and CDR2 YYDKDF (reference sequence). The CDR3 extends over 15 amino acids. With V trimmed by 5 bases and J by 0 bases, 5 bases remained unmatched. Combining the CDR3 with reference TRBV15 and TRBJ2-3 gives the whole variable domain DAMVIQNPRYQVTQFGKPVTLSCSQTLNHNVMYWYQQKSSQAPKLLFHYYDKDFNNEADTPDNFQSRRPNTSFCFLDIRSPGLGDTAMYLCATSLSGTSTDTQYFGPGTRLTVL.

The chain employs TRBV2 and TRBJ2-7; D is ambiguous. Germline loops: CDR1 SNHLY, CDR2 FYNNEI. Trimming stripped 8 bases from V and 7 bases from J, with 21 bases between. The CDR3 totals 14 residues. The CDR3 loop reads CASSSAKSLLEQYF. The CDR3 nucleotides read TGTGCCAGCTCGAGCGCCAAATCCCTCTTGGAGCAGTACTTC.

The chain couples TRBV18 to TRBJ2-7; D may correspond to TRBD1 or TRBD2 (5 bases each). This CDR3 region has 13 residues. The germline CDR1 and CDR2 sequences are KGHSH and LQKENI. Trimming stripped 3 bases from V and 4 bases from J, with 10 bases between. The CDR3 nucleotides read TGTGCCAGCTCACCCCCGGGACCGTACGAGCAGTACTTC. It translates to CASSPPGPYEQYF.

The chain is built from TRBV6-6 and TRBJ2-7, with 7 bases lining up with TRBD1. V trimming: 4 bases; J trimming: 3 bases; junction bases outside the gene matches: 9. CDR1 is MNHNY and CDR2 is SVGAGI in the germline V gene (reference sequence). There are 15 residues in the CDR3. The chain's CDR3 is CASSSRGSTGYEQYF. In DNA, the CDR3 is TGTGCCAGCAGTTCCAGGGGGTCTACGGGCTACGAGCAGTACTTC.